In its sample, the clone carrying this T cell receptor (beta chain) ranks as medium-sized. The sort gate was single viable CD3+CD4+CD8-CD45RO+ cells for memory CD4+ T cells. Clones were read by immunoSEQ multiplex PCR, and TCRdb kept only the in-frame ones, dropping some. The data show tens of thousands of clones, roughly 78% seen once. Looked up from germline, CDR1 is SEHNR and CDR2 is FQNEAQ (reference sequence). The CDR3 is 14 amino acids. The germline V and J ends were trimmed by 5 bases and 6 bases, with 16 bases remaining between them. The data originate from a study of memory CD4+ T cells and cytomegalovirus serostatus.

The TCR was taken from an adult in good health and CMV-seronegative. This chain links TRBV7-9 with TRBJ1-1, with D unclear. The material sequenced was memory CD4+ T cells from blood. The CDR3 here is CASSTEGVGAEAFF. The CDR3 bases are TGTGCCAGCAGCACCGAGGGAGTCGGCGCTGAAGCTTTCTTT.